The present TCR beta chain was sequenced within a study of control samples from healthy donors and cancer patients. This CDR3 comprises 12 residues. Germline V gives CDR1 MNHEY, CDR2 SVGAGI. Trimming left V 7 bases short and J 6 bases short, with 12 bases between. Generated by immunoSEQ multiplex PCR, the TCRdb table keeps only in-frame clones and is missing some. The table includes some 170,000 clones, over 90% detected once. V usage is TRBV6-5 and J usage is TRBJ1-2, with D possibly matching TRBD1 (5 bases). The sequencing input was blood. This sequence was found in a woman aged 25 to 39 in good health. CDR3 region: CASIKGFHGYTF. Written as DNA, the CDR3 is TGTGCCAGCATAAAGGGGTTTCATGGCTACACCTTC.